The 20 T cell receptor beta chains presented below share a single source sample, sequenced in a study of T-cell reconstitution after alpha-beta-depleted transplantation in children. Using unique molecular identifiers, the investigators prepared the TCRbeta library. TCRdb fed the PCR reads into MiXCR, producing one record per CDR3 protein. The sample has 750,000 to 950,000 distinct CDR3 sequences, about 15% seen once. This specimen consisted of PBMCs, mostly from graft donor cells, obtained 360 days after TCRalphabeta/CD19-depleted stem cell transplant. These receptors were obtained from a male patient younger than 18 who had a stem cell transplant for acute lymphoblastic leukemia, so the T cells may come from the graft donor.

The chain has TRBV12-3 or TRBV12-4 and TRBJ1-3; no clear D gene. CDR3 length: 15 amino acids. Trimming took off 6 bases at V and 1 base at J, with 13 bases between the two ends. The CDR3 sequence: CASSLRRKSGNTIYF. As DNA, the CDR3 is TGTGCCAGCAGCTTACGCCGGAAATCTGGAAACACCATATATTTT.

This clonotype has at least ten counts. The V and J genes are TRBV20-1 and TRBJ2-1, with a weak D call TRBD2 (6 bases). CDR1 and CDR2 (germline): DFQATT, SNEGSKA (reference sequence). This CDR3 comprises 16 residues. The V and J ends lost 3 bases and 2 bases respectively, with 17 bases between them. Here the CDR3 DNA reads TGCAGTGCTAGTGTGGGAGGAGAGGACCCCTACAATGAGCAGTTCTTC. This codes for CSASVGGEDPYNEQFF.

This chain joins TRBV7-8 and TRBJ2-3; no clear D. Deletions cut 5 bases from V and 2 bases from J, with 8 bases between. This CDR3 is built from 13 residues. CDR1 is SGHVS and CDR2 is FQNEAQ in the germline V gene. CDR3 sequence (DNA): TGTGCCAGCAGCGGACCCATCACAGATACGCAGTATTTT. Protein: CASSGPITDTQYF. The whole variable domain, remainder taken from reference TRBV7-8 and TRBJ2-3, is GAGVSQSPRYKVAKRGQDVALRCDPISGHVSLFWYQQALGQGPEFLTYFQNEAQLDKSGLPSDRFFAERPEGSVSTLKIQRTQQEDSAVYLCASSGPITDTQYFGPGTRLTVL.

In its sample, this clonotype was seen a few times. DNA for the CDR3: TGCGCCAGCAGCTGGACCGGGACTAGCAGCTACGAGCAGTACTTC. Protein: CASSWTGTSSYEQYF. The chain uses TRBV5-1 and TRBJ2-7; TRBD2 matches at 9 bases. CDR1 and CDR2 (germline): SGHRS, YFSETQ. The CDR3 runs 15 residues. V dropped 3 bases and J dropped 3; count of bases not matched to a gene: 7.

This clonotype was picked up many times. This rearrangement joins TRBV2 to TRBJ2-1; 8 nucleotides agree with TRBD1. This CDR3 region has 15 residues. Germline V gene data show CDR1 as SNHLY and CDR2 as FYNNEI. The V gene end was trimmed by 7 bases and the J gene end by 4 bases; junction bases not matched to a gene: 9. CDR3 sequence reads: CASIKTGGDYNEQFF. The CDR3 bases are TGTGCCAGCATTAAAACAGGGGGAGATTACAATGAGCAGTTCTTC.

The CDR3 here is CASSQPGQGALGEQYF. In nucleotides, the CDR3 is TGTGCCAGCAGCCAGCCGGGACAGGGGGCACTGGGCGAGCAGTACTTC. The J gene is TRBJ2-7, the V gene TRBV14; TRBD1 matches at 12 bases. Per the germline V gene, CDR1 is SGHDN and CDR2 is FVKESK. Germline trimming cut 3 bases from V and 6 bases from J; bases unmatched to any gene: 9. This CDR3 contains 16 residues.

The chain recombines TRBV5-1 with TRBJ2-2; D is undetermined. The CDR3 covers 15 residues. Germline V gene lookup returns CDR1 SGHRS and CDR2 YFSETQ. V was shortened by 0 bases and J by 4 bases, with 10 bases between the two germline ends. The chain's CDR3 is CASSLVQLTTGELFF. The CDR3 DNA reads as TGCGCCAGCAGCTTGGTACAGCTTACCACCGGGGAGCTGTTTTTT.

The table lists this clonotype with many counts. This may be a read error, as it is one base from a much larger clone. In DNA form, the CDR3 reads TGTGCCAGCAGCCCCCCAGATACGCAGTATTTT. As protein: CASSPPDTQYF. The chain couples TRBV12-3 or TRBV12-4 to TRBJ2-3, with no clear D. The CDR3 has 11 residues. V lost 6 bases, J lost 4 bases, and 5 bases lay in between.

This clonotype showed up many times. The rearrangement joins TRBV20-1 to TRBJ2-6; possibly TRBD1 for D (5 bases). Germline lookup yields CDR1 DFQATT and CDR2 SNEGSKA (reference sequence). Trimming took off 6 bases at V and 0 bases at J, with 18 bases between the two ends. This CDR3 is 17 amino acids long. The CDR3 coding sequence is TGCAGTGCCGTAAGGGGCCTACGACGCTCTGGGGCCAACGTCCTGACTTTC. Encoded protein: CSAVRGLRRSGANVLTF.

Here the CDR3 DNA reads TGCGCCAGCAGCCCACGGGGGACAGTGGTCTCTGGGGCCAACGTCCTGACTTTC. Translated: CASSPRGTVVSGANVLTF. The chain couples TRBV4-1 to TRBJ2-6, with a possible D match to TRBD1 (7 bases). This CDR3 comprises 18 residues. The V gene lost 4 bases and the J gene lost 0 bases, with 16 bases spanning the gap. The germline V gene encodes CDR1 MGHRA and CDR2 YSYEKL.

The chain combines TRBV9 with TRBJ2-7; the D is unclear. The CDR3 runs 13 residues. The germline gives CDR1 SGDLS, CDR2 YYNGEE. Trimming shortened V by 4 bases and J by 8 bases, and 16 bases separated the two germline ends. The CDR3 DNA sequence: TGTGCCAGCAGCTTCACGGACGTAAGTCAGCAGTACTTC. It specifies CASSFTDVSQQYF.

This chain joins TRBV9 and TRBJ1-5; D remains unclear. The germline V and J ends were trimmed by 4 bases and 3 bases, with 8 bases remaining between them. CDR1 is SGDLS and CDR2 is YYNGEE in the germline V gene. CDR3 length: 13 residues. CDR3 in amino acids: CASSRGLNQPQHF. DNA for the CDR3: TGTGCCAGCAGCAGAGGGCTCAATCAGCCCCAGCATTTT.

The chain couples TRBV5-1 to TRBJ2-7; 11 nucleotides line up with TRBD2. The CDR3 is 15 residues long. V was pared by 6 bases and J by 0 bases, with 5 bases of the junction left unmatched. The germline V gene has CDR1 SGHRS and CDR2 YFSETQ. Written as DNA, the CDR3 is TGCGCCAGCAACCTCGGGACTAGCGGCTCCTACGAGCAGTACTTC. Protein sequence: CASNLGTSGSYEQYF.

In this sample, this clonotype turned up a few times. This chain joins TRBV5-1 and TRBJ2-1; D possibly matches TRBD1 or TRBD2 (6 bases each). This CDR3 spans 16 amino acids. The V gene lost 0 bases and the J gene lost 5 bases, with 15 bases spanning the gap. Germline CDR1 reads SGHRS; CDR2 reads YFSETQ. CDR3 sequence: CASSLVPGARNNEQFF. DNA for the CDR3: TGCGCCAGCAGCTTGGTGCCGGGGGCGCGGAACAATGAGCAGTTCTTC. Filled out from reference TRBV5-1 and TRBJ2-1, the complete variable domain reads KAGVTQTPRYLIKTRGQQVTLSCSPISGHRSVSWYQQTPGQGLQFLFEYFSETQRNKGNFPGRFSGRQFSNSRSEMNVSTLELGDSALYLCASSLVPGARNNEQFFGPGTRLTVL.

The J gene is TRBJ2-1, the V gene TRBV11-2; the match to TRBD2 covers 14 bases. J was trimmed by 4 bases and V by 9 bases; bases with no gene match: 5. CDR1 and CDR2 (germline): SGHAT, FQNNGV. The CDR3 spans 15 residues. Written as DNA, the CDR3 is TGTGCCAGTCGGACTAGCGGGAGGCGTTACAATGAGCAGTTCTTC. This sequence encodes CASRTSGRRYNEQFF. The full variable domain, in which reference TRBV11-2 and TRBJ2-1 provide the parts outside the CDR3, is EAGVAQSPRYKIIEKRQSVAFWCNPISGHATLYWYQQILGQGPKLLIQFQNNGVVDDSQLPKDRFSAERLKGVDSTLKIQPAKLEDSAVYLCASRTSGRRYNEQFFGPGTRLTVL.

In this sample, this clonotype turned up a few times. The chain links TRBV7-6 to TRBJ1-1; D gene ambiguous. This CDR3 contains 16 residues. The germline V gene has CDR1 SGHVS and CDR2 FNYEAQ. The germline V and J ends were trimmed by 0 bases and 1 base, with 12 bases remaining between them. DNA of the CDR3: TGTGCCAGCAGCTTAGCCCCCTCATCGGGGAACACTGAAGCTTTCTTT. Protein product: CASSLAPSSGNTEAFF.

In this sample, this clonotype turned up a few times. J is TRBJ2-3 and V is TRBV28; 14 bases fit TRBD2. Unmatched junction bases numbered 10, after V lost 5 bases and J lost 3 bases. This CDR3 region has 18 residues. Per the germline V gene, CDR1 is MDHEN and CDR2 is SYDVKM. The CDR3 loop reads CASSKLSGLAGATDTQYF. The CDR3 bases are TGTGCCAGCAGTAAACTATCGGGACTAGCGGGAGCTACAGATACGCAGTATTTT.

The table lists this clonotype with a few counts. The chain recombines TRBV15 with TRBJ2-1, with D possibly being TRBD1 or TRBD2 (5 bases each). V was pared by 5 bases and J by 4 bases, with 30 bases between. This CDR3 region has 20 residues. CDR1 and CDR2 from the germline V gene are LNHNV and YYDKDF (reference sequence). CDR3 sequence reads: CATSWGFTGPPGRTYNEQFF. In DNA form, the CDR3 reads TGTGCCACCAGCTGGGGGTTTACGGGTCCCCCGGGCAGAACTTACAATGAGCAGTTCTTC. Full variable domain (outside the CDR3, taken from reference TRBV15 and TRBJ2-1): DAMVIQNPRYQVTQFGKPVTLSCSQTLNHNVMYWYQQKSSQAPKLLFHYYDKDFNNEADTPDNFQSRRPNTSFCFLDIRSPGLGDTAMYLCATSWGFTGPPGRTYNEQFFGPGTRLTVL.

This clonotype was counted only a few times. The rearrangement uses TRBV7-8 and TRBJ2-1; 9 positions match TRBD2. V was clipped by 2 bases and J by 7 bases; unmatched bases: 9. CDR3 length: 16 amino acids. Germline lookup yields CDR1 SGHVS and CDR2 FQNEAQ. The CDR3 region has the DNA TGTGCCAGCAGCTTATTTTTTGCGGGAGGGGGAAATGAGCAGTTCTTC. This codes for CASSLFFAGGGNEQFF. Supplemented by reference TRBV7-8 and TRBJ2-1, the full variable domain reads GAGVSQSPRYKVAKRGQDVALRCDPISGHVSLFWYQQALGQGPEFLTYFQNEAQLDKSGLPSDRFFAERPEGSVSTLKIQRTQQEDSAVYLCASSLFFAGGGNEQFFGPGTRLTVL.

The chain carries TRBV29-1 and TRBJ2-3; D call uncertain. Germline CDR1 is SQVTM and CDR2 is ANQGSEA. This CDR3 spans 11 amino acids. The V end lost 6 bases, the J end lost 3 bases, and 7 bases lay between the germline ends. The CDR3 is CSVPRTDTQYF. The DNA for the CDR3 is TGCAGCGTGCCCCGTACAGATACGCAGTATTTT.